This T cell receptor (beta chain) was captured by sequencing in a study of glioma-infiltrating T cells. Study conclusions and caveats: CDR3 overlap between tissue and blood was very small. Tissue-blood divergence was below expectation in non-neoplastic patients, above in gliomas.

There are 14 residues in the CDR3. V dropped 3 bases and J dropped 3 bases, with 12 bases sitting between them. The iRepertoire nested amplicon-rescue multiplex PCR amplified TCR alpha and beta CDR3s from RNA. For one-step reverse transcription and amplification, roughly 100-400 ng of tissue mRNA or PBMC total RNA was used. MiXCR, run by TCRdb on the multiplex PCR reads, gives a single entry per CDR3 protein. The sample includes about 180,000 distinct CDR3 sequences, more than 35% of them seen just once. On this clonotype: What it recognizes is unknown.

The clonotype comes from a human donor with low-grade glioma or glioblastoma, undergoing nonglioma brain surgery, or in good health (not recorded which). The sequenced sample consisted of glioma tissue, nonneoplastic brain tissue, or PBMCs (not recorded which). This chain uses TRBV12-3 or TRBV12-4 with TRBJ2-7; D is ambiguous. CDR3 loop: CASSFASVVYEQYF. CDR3 coding DNA: TGTGCCAGCAGTTTCGCCTCGGTCGTCTACGAGCAGTACTTC.